These 31 T cell receptor beta chains were all obtained from the same sample, sequenced in a study of blood T cell repertoires in COVID-19. Measured with immunoSEQ multiplex PCR; TCRdb has only the in-frame clones, and not every one. This table has approximately 200,000 clones, about three quarters appearing once. Sequencing was done on a sample of peripheral blood. The source of these receptors is a woman aged 80 or older with COVID-19, enrolled during active disease.

The J gene is TRBJ2-5, the V gene TRBV13, with TRBD2 matching over 12 bases. CDR3 length equals 19 residues. V was pared by 0 bases and J by 0 bases, with 8 bases of the junction left unmatched. CDR1 is PRHDT, CDR2 FYEKMQ, per germline (reference sequence). The CDR3, as DNA: TGTGCCAGCAGCTTAGGCCTACTAGCGGGGGGATCGTACCAAGAGACCCAGTACTTC. Protein: CASSLGLLAGGSYQETQYF.

V usage is TRBV6-6 and J usage is TRBJ2-1; TRBD2 is a possible D gene (6 bases). The CDR3 loop spans 15 amino acids. Germline CDR1 is MNHNY and CDR2 is SVGAGI (reference sequence). The V gene lost 7 bases and the J gene lost 5 bases, with 18 bases spanning the gap. The CDR3: CASTLTSYIDNEQFF. CDR3 in DNA: TGTGCCAGCACCTTGACTAGTTATATCGACAATGAGCAGTTCTTC.

The CDR3 spells CAWSNRGDYNEQFF. The CDR3 nucleotides are TGTGCCTGGAGTAACCGGGGGGATTACAATGAGCAGTTCTTC. V is TRBV30 and J is TRBJ2-1; 7 bases map to TRBD2. V was clipped by 2 bases and J by 4 bases; unmatched bases: 5. The CDR3 sequence is 14 residues long. Germline V lookup: CDR1 GTSNPN, CDR2 SVGIG (reference sequence).

The genes are TRBV10-3 and TRBJ2-4; TRBD2 agrees at 7 bases. Germline-derived CDR1 and CDR2 are ENHRY and SYGVKD. With V trimmed by 2 bases and J by 8 bases, 3 bases remained unmatched. The CDR3 has 13 residues. DNA for the CDR3: TGTGCCATCAGTGAGAAGGGAGGGGACATTCAGTACTTC. Its protein product is CAISEKGGDIQYF.

In this sample, this clone turned up a few times. Other DNA variants within this sample encode the same CDR3. The V and J genes are TRBV7-8 and TRBJ2-1; the D gene is possibly TRBD2 (6 bases). Trimming took 6 bases from V and 4 from J, leaving 10 bases between them. The germline V gene encodes CDR1 SGHVS and CDR2 FQNEAQ. CDR3 size: 13 residues. The CDR3 protein is CASRGGRYNEQFF. In DNA form, the CDR3 reads TGTGCCAGCAGAGGAGGGCGTTACAATGAGCAGTTCTTC. Variable domain in full (rest from reference TRBV7-8 and TRBJ2-1): GAGVSQSPRYKVAKRGQDVALRCDPISGHVSLFWYQQALGQGPEFLTYFQNEAQLDKSGLPSDRFFAERPEGSVSTLKIQRTQQEDSAVYLCASRGGRYNEQFFGPGTRLTVL.

The V call is TRBV9, the J call TRBJ1-1, with 7 bases aligning to TRBD1. V was pared by 4 bases and J by 1 base, with 16 bases of the junction left unmatched. Germline values: CDR1 SGDLS, CDR2 YYNGEE. CDR3 length: 18 amino acids. The CDR3 DNA sequence: TGTGCCAGCAGCTCAACGTTTGGGAACAGGGGTGCGAACACTGAAGCTTTCTTT. This gives the protein CASSSTFGNRGANTEAFF.

The V and J genes are TRBV10-2 and TRBJ2-7, with 7 bases lining up with TRBD1. V was pared by 8 bases and J by 2 bases, with 3 bases of the junction left unmatched. Germline V gives CDR1 WSHSY, CDR2 SAAADI. The CDR3 consists of 12 residues. CDR3 DNA sequence: TGCGCCAGCCAACAGGGGACCTACGAGCAGTACTTC. This gives the protein CASQQGTYEQYF.

The CDR3 loop reads CASSLLADTDTQYF. Here the CDR3 DNA reads TGCGCCAGCAGCTTGCTAGCGGACACAGATACGCAGTATTTT. This rearrangement joins TRBV5-1 to TRBJ2-3; 7 nucleotides agree with TRBD2. The CDR3 consists of 14 residues. V lost 1 base to trimming and J lost 2 bases; unmatched junction nucleotides: 1. Germline V lookup: CDR1 SGHRS, CDR2 YFSETQ.

This clone was observed a handful of times. The CDR3 region is CASSLVGQAIGGNTIYF. For the CDR3, the DNA is TGTGCCAGCAGCTTAGTGGGACAAGCTATAGGGGGAAACACCATATATTTT. The chain combines TRBV7-9 with TRBJ1-3; tentative D call: TRBD1 (6 bases). The CDR3 contains 17 residues. V lost 1 base and J 4 bases, leaving 17 bases between the germline ends. Germline V lookup: CDR1 SEHNR, CDR2 FQNEAQ (reference sequence).

The chain uses TRBV5-1 and TRBJ2-7; 11 bases fit TRBD1. Looked up from germline, CDR1 is SGHRS and CDR2 is YFSETQ. V dropped 5 bases and J dropped 10; count of bases not matched to a gene: 11. The CDR3 contains 14 residues. The CDR3 DNA follows: TGCGCCAGCAGGAGGACAGGGGGCCTCACGGACCAGTACTTC. It encodes CASRRTGGLTDQYF.

The chain's CDR3 is CSVVAPLSYEQYF. CDR3 nucleotides: TGCAGCGTTGTAGCACCGCTCTCCTACGAGCAGTACTTC. The chain is built from TRBV29-1 and TRBJ2-7; D remains ambiguous. V lost 4 bases to trimming and J lost 0 bases, with 10 bases between them. This CDR3 contains 13 residues. The germline CDR1 and CDR2 sequences are SQVTM and ANQGSEA.

This clone has a single count. The rearrangement joins TRBV11-3 to TRBJ2-7; 8 bases align to TRBD1. V was pared by 1 base and J by 1 base, with 9 bases of the junction left unmatched. The CDR3 has 17 residues. Germline V CDR1 and CDR2: SGHNT, YENEEA. The CDR3 DNA reads TGTGCCAGCAGCTTAGTGGAGGGATGGACAGGGTCCTACGAGCAGTACTTC. Its translation: CASSLVEGWTGSYEQYF. Full variable domain (rest looked up from reference TRBV11-3 and TRBJ2-7): EAGVVQSPRYKIIEKKQPVAFWCNPISGHNTLYWYLQNLGQGPELLIRYENEEAVDDSQLPKDRFSAERLKGVDSTLKIQPAELGDSAVYLCASSLVEGWTGSYEQYFGPGTRLTVT.

The chain links TRBV5-5 to TRBJ2-2; 7 nucleotides line up with TRBD2. CDR3 length equals 16 residues. V lost 0 bases, J lost 1 base, and 3 bases stayed unmatched. Germline-derived CDR1 and CDR2 are SGHKS and YYEKEE (reference sequence). CDR3 bases: TGTGCCAGCAGCTTGGCGGGAGGCGGGAACACCGGGGAGCTGTTTTTT. Residues: CASSLAGGGNTGELFF.

The rearrangement joins TRBV13 to TRBJ2-3; tentatively, D is TRBD1 (6 bases). The CDR3 has 18 residues. Germline CDR1 PRHDT, CDR2 FYEKMQ (reference sequence). Trimming removed 2 bases from V and 1 base from J, with 19 bases in between. In DNA form, the CDR3 reads TGTGCCAGCAGCTTACTGGCAGGGGTCCACTTAGGCACAGATACGCAGTATTTT. Translated, it gives CASSLLAGVHLGTDTQYF. Drawing the rest from reference TRBV13 and TRBJ2-3, the complete variable domain is AAGVIQSPRHLIKEKRETATLKCYPIPRHDTVYWYQQGPGQDPQFLISFYEKMQSDKGSIPDRFSAQQFSDYHSELNMSSLELGDSALYFCASSLLAGVHLGTDTQYFGPGTRLTVL.

The chain recombines TRBV25-1 with TRBJ1-5; 7 bases are shared with TRBD1. The V segment lost 4 bases and the J segment 0 bases; nucleotides outside the gene matches: 12. The length of the CDR3 is 18 residues. CDR1 is MGHDK and CDR2 is SYGVNS in the germline V gene. CDR3 in DNA: TGTGCCAGCAGTGGCCGGGACAGCGGGCCCTATAGCAATCAGCCCCAGCATTTT. Translating it yields CASSGRDSGPYSNQPQHF.

The genes are TRBV28 and TRBJ2-1; 8 bases map to TRBD1. Germline values: CDR1 MDHEN, CDR2 SYDVKM. With V trimmed by 3 bases and J by 8 bases, 15 bases remained unmatched. The CDR3 loop spans 17 amino acids. The CDR3 reads CASSLGAGQGLLDEQFF. The CDR3 nucleotides read TGTGCCAGCAGTTTGGGCGCTGGACAGGGTCTTTTGGATGAGCAGTTCTTC.

This chain joins TRBV5-1 and TRBJ2-5; D possibly corresponds to TRBD1 (5 bases). This CDR3 is built from 14 residues. Germline V gene lookup returns CDR1 SGHRS and CDR2 YFSETQ. The V gene lost 1 base and the J gene lost 3 bases, with 10 bases spanning the gap. In DNA form, the CDR3 reads TGCGCCAGCAGCTTGATCGGCAGGGAAGAGACCCAGTACTTC. It is translated as CASSLIGREETQYF.

This clone has only one observation. Compared with germline, one end of the junction differs, possibly owing to a read error. The chain joins TRBV7-7 to TRBJ2-5; 11 bases are shared with TRBD2. The CDR3 loop spans 16 amino acids. The V gene's germline CDR1 is SSHAT and CDR2 FNYEAQ (reference sequence). The CDR3 region is CASSKGLAGVQETQYF. The CDR3 DNA reads TGTGCTAGCAGCAAAGGACTAGCGGGCGTACAAGAGACCCAGTACTTC. Supplemented by reference TRBV7-7 and TRBJ2-5, the full variable domain reads GAGVSQSPRYKVTKRGQDVTLRCDPISSHATLYWYQQALGQGPEFLTYFNYEAQPDKSGLPSDRFSAERPEGSISTLTIQRTEQRDSAMYRCASSKGLAGVQETQYFGPGTRLLVL.

V and J are TRBV2 and TRBJ1-1; a weak D match, TRBD1 (5 bases). From germline, CDR1 is SNHLY and CDR2 FYNNEI. This CDR3 comprises 14 residues. Trimming pared 4 bases from V and 6 bases from J, leaving 15 bases between. The DNA for the CDR3 is TGTGCCAGCAGTGGGTTCCGGGGGTTGGCTGAAGCTTTCTTT. Translated: CASSGFRGLAEAFF.

This chain connects TRBV19 to TRBJ1-5; 10 bases match TRBD1. The trim removed 4 bases at V and 0 bases at J, leaving 9 bases unmatched. Germline V gene sequence: CDR1 LNHDA, CDR2 SQIVND (reference sequence). The CDR3 runs 18 residues. The CDR3, as DNA: TGTGCCAGTAGTACCGACAGGGGGCGAAAATATAGCAATCAGCCCCAGCATTTT. Its protein product is CASSTDRGRKYSNQPQHF. The full variable domain, completed using reference TRBV19 and TRBJ1-5, is DGGITQSPKYLFRKEGQNVTLSCEQNLNHDAMYWYRQDPGQGLRLIYYSQIVNDFQKGDIAEGYSVSREKKESFPLTVTSAQKNPTAFYLCASSTDRGRKYSNQPQHFGDGTRLSIL.

This clone was seen a single time. This rearrangement joins TRBV12-3 or TRBV12-4 to TRBJ2-5, with no clear D. The V gene lost 2 bases and the J gene lost 5 bases, with 9 bases spanning the gap. The CDR3 consists of 13 residues. CDR3 sequence: CASSLFAAETQYF. The DNA of the CDR3 is TGTGCCAGCAGTTTATTCGCGGCGGAGACCCAGTACTTC.

Here the CDR3 DNA reads TGTGCCGCAGTCCGAGCCGGGACTGCGAACACCGGGGAGCTGTTTTTT. As protein: CAAVRAGTANTGELFF. This sequence joins TRBV12-1 and TRBJ2-2; the listed D gene, TRBD2, was not tested against the DNA. TRBV12-1 is listed as a pseudogene. This CDR3 is 16 amino acids long.

The chain joins TRBV21-1 to TRBJ1-5; the table calls TRBD1, which could not be checked here. TRBV21-1 is termed a pseudogene. This CDR3 comprises 18 residues. The CDR3 region is CASSKEVKTGLRRQPQHF. Here the CDR3 DNA reads TGTGCCAGCAGCAAAGAAGTAAAGACAGGGCTTCGCAGGCAGCCCCAGCATTTT.

V gene TRBV4-3 combines with J gene TRBJ2-1; a possible D gene is TRBD1 (7 bases). The CDR3 is made up of 15 amino acids. The germline CDR1 and CDR2 sequences are LGHNA and YSLEER. V lost 0 bases, J lost 7 bases, and 13 bases lay in between. The CDR3 reads CASSQEGGRGNEQFF. Written as DNA, the CDR3 is TGCGCCAGCAGCCAAGAGGGGGGCAGGGGGAATGAGCAGTTCTTC.

The gene calls are TRBV7-8 and TRBJ2-5, with 7 bases fitting TRBD1. Germline V gives CDR1 SGHVS, CDR2 FQNEAQ. Trimming at V came to 3 bases and at J to 2 bases, leaving 3 bases not matched to a gene. The CDR3 covers 14 residues. The CDR3 nucleotides read TGTGCCAGCAGCTTCTACAGGGGACAAGAGACCCAGTACTTC. Translated, it gives CASSFYRGQETQYF.

This clone was detected only once. The chain employs TRBV18 and TRBJ2-1; TRBD1 agrees at 9 bases. Per the germline V gene, CDR1 is KGHSH and CDR2 is LQKENI. V was clipped by 7 bases and J by 3 bases; unmatched bases: 7. The CDR3 totals 15 residues. The CDR3 DNA is TGTGCCAGCTTTCCGGGACAGGGAATCTACAATGAGCAGTTCTTC. Residues: CASFPGQGIYNEQFF.

The rearrangement joins TRBV18 to TRBJ2-1, with 8 bases matching TRBD2. The CDR3 has 15 residues. Germline V lookup: CDR1 KGHSH, CDR2 LQKENI. V shed 3 bases, J shed 9 bases, and the junction held 10 bases outside the gene matches. The CDR3 here is CASSPGLGAFGEQFF. CDR3 DNA: TGTGCCAGCTCACCGGGACTAGGGGCCTTCGGTGAGCAGTTCTTC. The entire variable domain, with the rest obtained from reference TRBV18 and TRBJ2-1, is as follows: NAGVMQNPRHLVRRRGQEARLRCSPMKGHSHVYWYRQLPEEGLKFMVYLQKENIIDESGMPKERFSAEFPKEGPSILRIQQVVRGDSAAYFCASSPGLGAFGEQFFGPGTRLTVL.

The chain joins TRBV27 to TRBJ1-2; the match to TRBD1 covers 9 bases. V trimming: 3 bases; J trimming: 5 bases; junction bases outside the gene matches: 13. From germline, CDR1 is MNHEY and CDR2 SMNVEV (reference sequence). The CDR3 runs to 17 residues. CDR3 in amino acids: CASSLSRTGDVWYGYTF. CDR3 DNA: TGTGCCAGCAGTTTGTCTCGGACAGGGGATGTATGGTATGGCTACACCTTC.

A few counts support this clone. The chain combines TRBV11-1 with TRBJ1-1; the D gene is possibly TRBD1 (6 bases). The V gene lost 0 bases and the J gene lost 9 bases, with 14 bases spanning the gap. CDR1 is SGHAT, CDR2 FQDESV, per germline (reference sequence). This CDR3 has 14 residues. For the CDR3, the DNA is TGTGCCAGCAGCTTAGCGACTCTCGGGACAAAAGCTTTCTTT. Amino acid sequence: CASSLATLGTKAFF.

Here the CDR3 reads CASSPGWWRVNQETQYF. DNA of the CDR3: TGTGCCAGCAGCCCCGGTTGGTGGAGAGTGAACCAAGAGACCCAGTACTTC. V usage is TRBV3-1 (or the pseudogene TRBV3-2) and J usage is TRBJ2-5; D is unclear. The CDR3 sequence is 17 residues long. Germline CDR1 is LGHDT and CDR2 is YNNKEL (reference sequence). Trimming stripped 4 bases from V and 0 bases from J, with 18 bases between.

The genes are TRBV29-1 and TRBJ2-5, with TRBD1 matching 9 bases. This CDR3 has 13 amino acids. Trimming cost V 7 bases and J 2 bases; bases outside gene matches: 5. Germline V gene data show CDR1 as SQVTM and CDR2 as ANQGSEA. DNA of the CDR3: TGCAGCGGCCGGGACAGGGTACAAGAGACCCAGTACTTC. Translation gives CSGRDRVQETQYF.